This T cell receptor beta chain was found in a study of shared clonotypes between healthy human individuals. Clones were read by immunoSEQ multiplex PCR, and TCRdb kept only the in-frame ones, dropping some. The sample records some 2,100,000 clones, just over 90% being singletons. Concerning this clone: Antigen specificity is unknown.

Naive CD8 isolation took CD45RO-negative cells positively selected for CCR7 and excluded terminally differentiated effector memory CD45RA+ cells. The germline V and J ends were trimmed by 2 bases and 10 bases, with 25 bases remaining between them. The germline CDR1 and CDR2 sequences are SGHRS and YFSETQ. CDR3 length: 17 residues. Findings and caveats of the study: Relative to their counterparts shared across all four donors, non-shared clonotypes exhibited diminished generation probabilities.

This chain joins TRBV5-1 and TRBJ2-1; D is ambiguous. Sequencing was done on a sample of naive CD8+ T cells from PBMCs. The source is a man between 18 and 29 years old in good health. Some clones in this sample may be carry-over from other donors' samples. CDR3 residues: CASSLSYSPRSFLEQFF. The CDR3 DNA reads TGCGCCAGCAGCTTATCCTACTCTCCCCGGAGCTTCCTGGAGCAGTTCTTC.